The clone carrying this T cell receptor beta chain was seen once. The table came from immunoSEQ multiplex PCR; TCRdb's copy has only in-frame clones and leaves some out. The sample yields roughly 260,000 clones, about nine tenths seen once. This record comes from a study of blood T cell repertoires in COVID-19. V was clipped by 2 bases and J by 12 bases, with 11 bases between them. The germline CDR1 and CDR2 sequences are MNHEY and SVGAGI. This CDR3 has 13 amino acids. Sequenced sample: peripheral blood. The sequence was collected from a person under 35 with COVID-19, enrolled during active disease. V and J are TRBV6-5 and TRBJ1-6; D is ambiguous. The CDR3 here is CASSYRESQPLHF. CDR3 sequence (DNA): TGTGCCAGCAGTTACCGGGAGTCTCAACCCCTCCACTTT.